These T cell receptor beta chains were read from a single sample in a study of T cells after somatic rescue of genetic block. Generated by immunoSEQ multiplex PCR, the TCRdb table keeps only in-frame clones and is missing some. The sample has around 100,000 clones, about nine tenths seen once; the top ten hold 1.4%. What was sequenced was peripheral blood mononuclear cells (PBMCs). The origin of the receptors is a woman in her late teens or twenties. CDR3s include the opening cysteine and the closing phenylalanine or tryptophan. The order of the fields is V gene, clone size, D gene, J gene, CDR3 length, CDR3 protein, CDR3 DNA. A D gene is named only where the DNA matches it firmly. Clone size, where shown, is once, few, many, or a class for clones that have expanded.

V: TRBV7-6; size: NA; D: NA; J: TRBJ2-7; length: 14; CDR3: CASSTIVGPYEQYF; DNA: TGTGCCAGCAGCACTATAGTGGGGCCCTACGAGCAGTACTTC
V: TRBV30; size: NA; D: NA; J: TRBJ1-2; length: 13; CDR3: CAWSPSRGSGYTF; DNA: TGTGCCTGGAGTCCTTCGAGAGGAAGTGGCTACACCTTC
V: TRBV6-6; size: NA; D: NA; J: TRBJ1-5; length: 13; CDR3: CASSYSLGPPQHF; DNA: TGTGCCAGCAGTTACTCGCTAGGTCCGCCCCAGCATTTT
V: TRBV9; size: NA; D: TRBD2; J: TRBJ2-1; length: 16; CDR3: CASSVRLAGDSNEQFF; DNA: TGTGCCAGCAGCGTCCGACTAGCGGGGGACAGCAATGAGCAGTTCTTC
V: TRBV27; size: NA; D: TRBD1; J: TRBJ1-2; length: 14; CDR3: CASSFGTGGGGYTF; DNA: TGTGCCAGCAGTTTTGGGACAGGGGGTGGTGGCTACACCTTC
V: TRBV9; size: NA; D: TRBD2; J: TRBJ2-1; length: 20; CDR3: CASSAATGTSGGGLGNEQFF; DNA: TGTGCCAGCAGCGCGGCCACCGGGACTAGCGGGGGGGGCCTGGGGAATGAGCAGTTCTTC
V: TRBV11-2; size: NA; D: NA; J: TRBJ1-6; length: 16; CDR3: CASSLAGQGFNSPLHF; DNA: TGTGCCAGCAGCTTAGCTGGACAAGGATTCAATTCACCCCTCCACTTT
V: TRBV6-4; size: NA; D: NA; J: TRBJ1-1; length: 15; CDR3: CASSADVGGGTEAFF; DNA: TGTGCCAGCAGTGCTGACGTAGGGGGTGGCACTGAAGCTTTCTTT
V: TRBV29-1; size: NA; D: NA; J: TRBJ1-2; length: 14; CDR3: CSVPRGPGNYGYTF; DNA: TGCAGCGTCCCCCGCGGGCCAGGAAACTATGGCTACACCTTC
V: TRBV30; size: few; D: NA; J: TRBJ1-2; length: 10; CDR3: CAYKGYGYTF; DNA: TGTGCCTACAAAGGCTATGGCTACACCTTC
V: TRBV18; size: NA; D: TRBD2; J: TRBJ2-2; length: 16; CDR3: CASSPASGEPTGELFF; DNA: TGTGCCAGCTCACCAGCTAGCGGGGAACCCACCGGGGAGCTGTTTTTT
V: TRBV4-3; size: NA; D: NA; J: TRBJ1-2; length: 16; CDR3: CASSQDNPGEVHGYTF; DNA: TGCGCCAGCAGCCAAGATAACCCAGGGGAGGTACATGGCTACACCTTC
V: TRBV25-1; size: NA; D: TRBD1; J: TRBJ1-2; length: 18; CDR3: CASSEYSGRGRGDYGYTF; DNA: TGTGCCAGCAGTGAATATTCCGGACGGGGCAGGGGGGACTATGGCTACACCTTC
V: TRBV5-1; size: NA; D: NA; J: TRBJ2-7; length: 15; CDR3: CASSYRGLSSYEQYF; DNA: TGCGCCAGCAGCTACCGGGGACTGAGCTCCTACGAGCAGTACTTC
V: TRBV5-4; size: NA; D: NA; J: TRBJ1-2; length: 15; CDR3: CASSLKMPTGLGYTF; DNA: TGTGCCAGCAGCTTGAAGATGCCCACAGGGTTGGGCTACACCTTC
V: TRBV9; size: NA; D: NA; J: TRBJ2-7; length: 13; CDR3: CASSPPLGDEQYF; DNA: TGTGCCAGCAGCCCCCCACTAGGTGACGAGCAGTACTTC
V: TRBV10-3; size: once; D: NA; J: TRBJ2-7; length: 12; CDR3: CATYAGTYEQYF; DNA: TGTGCCACGTATGCGGGGACCTACGAGCAGTACTTC
V: TRBV19; size: NA; D: TRBD1; J: TRBJ1-3; length: 16; CDR3: CASSIDTGGTGNTIYF; DNA: TGTGCCAGTAGTATAGATACAGGGGGCACTGGAAACACCATATATTTT
V: TRBV30; size: NA; D: TRBD1; J: TRBJ1-3; length: 13; CDR3: CAWTGGSGNTIYF; DNA: TGTGCCTGGACAGGGGGCTCTGGAAACACCATATATTTT
V: TRBV28; size: NA; D: NA; J: TRBJ2-7; length: 14; CDR3: CASSLGGDRYEQYF; DNA: TGTGCCAGCAGTTTAGGAGGAGACCGCTACGAGCAGTACTTC
V: TRBV30; size: NA; D: NA; J: TRBJ1-6; length: 13; CDR3: CALRDVYNSPLHF; DNA: TGTGCCCTCCGGGACGTCTATAATTCACCCCTCCACTTT
V: TRBV19; size: NA; D: NA; J: TRBJ2-2; length: 16; CDR3: CASSARSRGYTGELFF; DNA: TGTGCCAGTAGTGCTAGGTCCAGGGGCTACACCGGGGAGCTGTTTTTT
V: TRBV5-4; size: NA; D: NA; J: TRBJ1-1; length: 14; CDR3: CASRPDGRNTEAFF; DNA: TGTGCCAGCAGGCCAGACGGAAGGAACACTGAAGCTTTCTTT
V: TRBV29-1; size: once; D: NA; J: TRBJ1-4; length: 13; CDR3: CSVVTVVGEKLFF; DNA: TGCAGCGTTGTTACAGTAGTGGGGGAAAAACTGTTTTTT
V: TRBV4-3; size: NA; D: NA; J: TRBJ1-2; length: 15; CDR3: CASSQRLDTTYGYTF; DNA: TGCGCCAGCAGCCAAAGATTGGACACGACCTATGGCTACACCTTC
V: TRBV6-1; size: NA; D: NA; J: TRBJ1-3; length: 15; CDR3: CASSDLGISGNTIYF; DNA: TGTGCCAGCAGTGACTTAGGGATCTCTGGAAACACCATATATTTT
V: TRBV10-2; size: once; D: NA; J: TRBJ2-5; length: 13; CDR3: CASSGTGEETQYF; DNA: TGCGCCAGCAGTGGGACGGGAGAAGAGACCCAGTACTTC
V: TRBV10-3; size: NA; D: TRBD2; J: TRBJ2-3; length: 16; CDR3: CAIRTGLAGGADTQYF; DNA: TGTGCCATCAGAACAGGACTAGCGGGGGGGGCAGATACGCAGTATTTT
V: TRBV29-1; size: NA; D: NA; J: TRBJ1-1; length: 13; CDR3: CSVEGTMNTEAFF; DNA: TGCAGCGTTGAAGGGACCATGAACACTGAAGCTTTCTTT
V: TRBV7-2; size: NA; D: NA; J: TRBJ1-3; length: 17; CDR3: CASSSVGRTLSGNTIYF; DNA: TGTGCCAGCAGCTCCGTCGGACGGACCCTCTCTGGAAACACCATATATTTT
V: TRBV5-1; size: once; D: NA; J: TRBJ1-2; length: 15; CDR3: CASSPLGGLDYGYTF; DNA: TGCGCCAGCAGCCCCCTGGGGGGGCTGGACTATGGCTACACCTTC
V: TRBV4-1; size: NA; D: TRBD1; J: TRBJ1-1; length: 15; CDR3: CASSQEEGANTEAFF; DNA: TGCGCCAGCAGCCAAGAGGAGGGGGCGAACACTGAAGCTTTCTTT
V: TRBV30; size: NA; D: NA; J: TRBJ1-5; length: 13; CDR3: CAWSAGDNQPQHF; DNA: TGTGCCTGGAGCGCCGGGGACAATCAGCCCCAGCATTTT
V: TRBV30; size: NA; D: NA; J: TRBJ1-2; length: 15; CDR3: CAWSVQGCFDYGYTF; DNA: TGTGCCTGGAGTGTACAGGGATGCTTCGACTATGGCTACACCTTC
V: TRBV29-1; size: few; D: NA; J: TRBJ2-7; length: 12; CDR3: CSVETKDYEQYF; DNA: TGCAGCGTTGAAACGAAGGATTACGAGCAGTACTTC
V: TRBV5-1; size: NA; D: TRBD2; J: TRBJ2-3; length: 16; CDR3: CASSLALLAATDTQYF; DNA: TGCGCCAGCAGCTTGGCCCTACTAGCGGCCACAGATACGCAGTATTTT
V: TRBV2; size: NA; D: NA; J: TRBJ1-3; length: 13; CDR3: CASRGRSGNTIYF; DNA: TGTGCCAGCCGTGGTCGGTCTGGAAACACCATATATTTT
V: TRBV6-5; size: NA; D: TRBD1; J: TRBJ1-1; length: 16; CDR3: CASSYTGTGLGTEAFF; DNA: TGTGCCAGCAGTTACACGGGGACAGGTCTGGGCACTGAAGCTTTCTTT
V: TRBV7-9; size: NA; D: TRBD1; J: TRBJ1-2; length: 15; CDR3: CASSSHRGLRDGYTF; DNA: TGTGCCAGCAGCTCCCACAGGGGTCTTCGAGATGGCTACACCTTC
V: TRBV11-2; size: NA; D: TRBD2; J: TRBJ2-1; length: 15; CDR3: CASSLRLASYNEQFF; DNA: TGTGCCAGCAGCTTAAGACTAGCGTCCTACAATGAGCAGTTCTTC
V: TRBV6-5; size: NA; D: NA; J: TRBJ2-4; length: 13; CDR3: CASRGLAKNIQYF; DNA: TGTGCCAGCCGGGGACTAGCCAAAAACATTCAGTACTTC